The 23 T cell receptor beta chains below come from one sample, sequenced in a study of blood T cells in healthy people across ages (dated by TCRdb to 2013 to 2016). Preparation of the library involved 5' RACE. TCRdb lists the instrument as Illumina HiSeq 2500. A second PCR of roughly 7 to 12 cycles was run with a J-beta primer mix and a sample-barcoded 5' primer. The raw public data were reprocessed by TCRdb itself: fastp quality trimming at Q25, MiXCR clonotype calling, in-frame beta chains only. All rows with the same CDR3 protein become a single entry with the most common DNA and genes. In this sample the table shows 1,500,000 or so distinct CDR3 sequences, approximately 60% of which occur a single time. Roughly 6.3% of the sample belongs to the ten largest clones. The sequencing sample was made of blood. Source of these receptors: a young man in good health.

The V gene is TRBV20-1, the J gene TRBJ1-1; possible D gene TRBD1, 6 bases. Germline CDR1 DFQATT, CDR2 SNEGSKA (reference sequence). The CDR3 spans 16 residues. With 5 bases removed from V and 0 bases from J, the gap between germline ends came to 19 bases. CDR3 nucleotides: TGCAGTGCTTCCCCCTTCACAGGGCAGATGAACACTGAAGCTTTCTTT. It yields the protein CSASPFTGQMNTEAFF.

This clonotype was detected only a few times. The chain couples TRBV9 to TRBJ1-4; D remains ambiguous. V was trimmed by 3 bases and J by 7 bases, leaving 7 bases between them. This CDR3 region has 12 residues. Germline CDR1 reads SGDLS; CDR2 reads YYNGEE. The CDR3: CASSGSAEKLFF. CDR3 sequence (DNA): TGTGCCAGCAGCGGGTCGGCTGAAAAACTGTTTTTT.

The chain uses TRBV28 and TRBJ1-2; D remains unclear. The CDR3 runs 16 residues. Trimming stripped 3 bases from V and 4 bases from J, with 18 bases between. The V gene's germline CDR1 is MDHEN and CDR2 SYDVKM. CDR3 bases: TGTGCCAGCAGTTTTGGCCAGGCAGGCCTTATCTATGGCTACACCTTC. Protein sequence: CASSFGQAGLIYGYTF.

Of note for this clonotype: At one of its ends the junction is not consistent with the germline gene, which may arise from a read error. The chain has TRBV6-5 and TRBJ2-1; 7 bases align to TRBD2. CDR1 and CDR2 (germline): MNHEY, SVGAGI. This CDR3 is 16 amino acids long. The CDR3 is CACSYSWTSRIDEQFF. CDR3 nucleotides: TGTGCCTGCAGTTACTCGTGGACTAGTCGGATCGATGAGCAGTTCTTC.

The rearrangement joins TRBV18 to TRBJ1-1; 7 bases line up with TRBD1. The CDR3 contains 16 residues. The germline gives CDR1 KGHSH, CDR2 LQKENI. The junction had 7 bases not matched to a gene; V was cut back by 3 bases and J by 0 bases. The CDR3 reads CASSPRQGSVNTEAFF. The DNA for the CDR3 is TGTGCCAGCTCACCCCGACAGGGCTCGGTGAACACTGAAGCTTTCTTT.

The chain couples TRBV4-2 to TRBJ2-5, with D perhaps TRBD1 (5 bases). The DNA matches TRBJ2-7 better at its end, which makes the J call doubtful. From germline, CDR1 is LGHNA and CDR2 YNFKEQ. The CDR3 runs 15 residues. The CDR3 sequence: CASSEVAREVYEQYF. DNA of the CDR3: TGTGCCAGCAGCGAGGTGGCCAGGGAAGTCTACGAGCAGTACTTC.

This clonotype was recorded at least ten times. The rearrangement uses TRBV12-3 or TRBV12-4 and TRBJ2-1; 12 bases agree with TRBD2. V shed 3 bases, J shed 2 bases, and the junction held 11 bases outside the gene matches. The CDR3 is 19 residues long. CDR3 in amino acids: CASSFSLTSGRQTYNEQFF. As DNA, the CDR3 is TGTGCCAGCAGTTTTTCCCTGACTAGCGGGAGACAGACCTACAATGAGCAGTTCTTC.

There are a few counts of this clonotype. The V call is TRBV29-1, the J call TRBJ2-7; TRBD1 agrees at 8 bases. The V and J ends lost 4 bases and 2 bases, in that order; junction bases with no gene match: 4. The germline V gene has CDR1 SQVTM and CDR2 ANQGSEA. This CDR3 spans 13 amino acids. CDR3 loop: CSVGARGPYEQYF. The CDR3 DNA reads TGCAGCGTTGGAGCCAGGGGGCCCTACGAGCAGTACTTC.

This chain connects TRBV20-1 to TRBJ2-1, with TRBD1 as a possible D gene (5 bases). The V and J ends lost 2 bases and 4 bases respectively, with 12 bases between them. The CDR3 loop spans 14 amino acids. The germline gives CDR1 DFQATT, CDR2 SNEGSKA (reference sequence). The DNA of the CDR3 is TGCAGTGCTAGAACAGGACCATCTTACAATGAGCAGTTCTTC. This codes for CSARTGPSYNEQFF.

This clonotype was counted a few times. The chain couples TRBV7-9 to TRBJ2-2; TRBD1 aligns across 12 bases. The CDR3 is 17 residues long. The J segment lost 8 bases and the V segment lost 5 bases, leaving 12 bases of the junction unmatched. Germline CDR1 and CDR2: SEHNR and FQNEAQ (reference sequence). The CDR3 protein is CASSPGTGGKFRGELFF. Written as DNA, the CDR3 is TGTGCCAGCAGCCCCGGGACAGGGGGCAAATTTCGAGGGGAGCTGTTTTTT.

The rearrangement links TRBV28 to TRBJ2-3; 7 nucleotides align to TRBD1. Germline V gene data show CDR1 as MDHEN and CDR2 as SYDVKM. There are 15 residues in the CDR3. The junction had 9 bases not matched to a gene; V was cut back by 6 bases and J by 3 bases. Here the CDR3 DNA reads TGTGCCAGCAGATATCCGGGACAGCCGACAGATACGCAGTATTTT. Amino acids: CASRYPGQPTDTQYF.

This clonotype was seen a handful of times. The chain employs TRBV29-1 and TRBJ2-7; 8 nucleotides match TRBD2. The trim removed 2 bases at V and 5 bases at J, leaving 5 bases unmatched. The CDR3 covers 13 residues. Germline-derived CDR1 and CDR2 are SQVTM and ANQGSEA. The CDR3 region is CSVESAGVDEQYF. CDR3 in DNA: TGCAGCGTTGAATCAGCGGGAGTTGACGAGCAGTACTTC.

This clonotype was counted a few times. V usage is TRBV12-3 or TRBV12-4 and J usage is TRBJ1-3; D ambiguous. V was cut by 3 bases and J by 0 bases, with 12 bases left in between. The CDR3 length is 16 residues. The CDR3 sequence: CASSLMTRSSGNTIYF. CDR3 DNA: TGTGCCAGCAGTTTGATGACCAGGAGCTCTGGAAACACCATATATTTT.

The chain links TRBV7-9 to TRBJ2-4; 12 positions agree with TRBD2. The tail of the sequence fits TRBJ2-5 better, so the J call may be wrong. This CDR3 contains 15 residues. Germline CDR1 is SEHNR and CDR2 is FQNEAQ (reference sequence). The DNA of the CDR3 is TGTGCCAGCAGCTCCTGGACTAGCGGGGAAGAGACCCAGTACTTC. Translating it yields CASSSWTSGEETQYF.

This clonotype has a single count. The chain uses TRBV4-3 and TRBJ2-7, with a possible D match to TRBD2 (5 bases). Germline-derived CDR1 and CDR2 are LGHNA and YSLEER. Trimming took 1 base from V and 3 from J, leaving 13 bases between them. This CDR3 contains 15 residues. In nucleotides, the CDR3 is TGCGCCAGCAGCCAAGGATCGATACTAGGCTACGAGCAGTACTTC. This gives the protein CASSQGSILGYEQYF.

The V call is TRBV29-1, the J call TRBJ2-5; perhaps TRBD1 as D (6 bases). This CDR3 is built from 11 residues. Germline CDR1 SQVTM, CDR2 ANQGSEA. V gave up 6 bases and J gave up 2 bases, with 7 bases separating them. The CDR3 loop is CSVTGQETQYF. CDR3 in DNA: TGCAGCGTAACAGGGCAAGAGACCCAGTACTTC.

J is TRBJ2-2 and V is TRBV21-1. TRBV21-1 is annotated as a pseudogene. This CDR3 comprises 15 residues. This CDR3 reads CASSTTKGNTGELFF. The CDR3 DNA sequence: TGTGCCAGCAGCACCACGAAAGGGAACACCGGGGAGCTGTTTTTT.

The chain uses TRBV7-9 and TRBJ1-1; D uncertain. V lost 0 bases, J lost 0 bases, and 5 bases lay in between. The V gene's germline CDR1 is SEHNR and CDR2 FQNEAQ (reference sequence). This CDR3 is 14 amino acids long. DNA for the CDR3: TGTGCCAGCAGCTTAGCAGTCATGAACACTGAAGCTTTCTTT. Translating gives CASSLAVMNTEAFF.

The V call is TRBV6-4, the J call TRBJ1-2; TRBD1 might be the D (6 bases). Trimming shortened V by 5 bases and J by 5 bases, and 24 bases separated the two germline ends. Germline V gene lookup returns CDR1 MRHNA and CDR2 SNTAGT. The CDR3 sequence is 17 residues long. The CDR3 DNA reads TGTGCCAGCAGTTTAACATCCTCTGAGGGACATACTTATGGCTACACCTTC. Its translation: CASSLTSSEGHTYGYTF.

J is TRBJ2-1 and V is TRBV20-1; TRBD1 is a possible D gene (6 bases). Per the germline V gene, CDR1 is DFQATT and CDR2 is SNEGSKA (reference sequence). This CDR3 spans 15 amino acids. V was clipped by 0 bases and J by 8 bases, with 17 bases between them. CDR3 DNA sequence: TGCAGTGCTAGAGATCTATCACAGGGAAGGGATGAGCAGTTCTTC. It is translated as CSARDLSQGRDEQFF.

The J gene is TRBJ2-4, the V gene TRBV4-3; D possibly corresponds to TRBD1 (5 bases). Trimming left V 0 bases short and J 13 bases short, with 25 bases between. The CDR3 consists of 17 residues. Germline V gene data show CDR1 as LGHNA and CDR2 as YSLEER. The CDR3 nucleotides read TGCGCCAGCAGCCAAGATCTCCCAGGGAATTATGTGGAAGAGCAGTACTTC. It encodes CASSQDLPGNYVEEQYF.

The V gene is TRBV29-1, the J gene TRBJ2-7; 9 bases match TRBD1. This CDR3 comprises 14 residues. V gave up 4 bases and J gave up 6 bases; unmatched junction bases: 10. Germline V gives CDR1 SQVTM, CDR2 ANQGSEA. CDR3 region: CSVVWGDREGEQYF. The CDR3 DNA reads as TGCAGCGTTGTGTGGGGGGACAGGGAAGGCGAGCAGTACTTC.

The V call is TRBV9, the J call TRBJ1-2; 12 nucleotides match TRBD1. CDR3 length: 18 residues. The V segment lost 2 bases and the J segment 8 bases; nucleotides outside the gene matches: 16. CDR1 SGDLS and CDR2 YYNGEE come from the germline V gene. CDR3 bases: TGTGCCAGCAGCGTCCCACATGACCCCCGGGACAGGGGGCTAGGCTACACCTTC. Translating it yields CASSVPHDPRDRGLGYTF.